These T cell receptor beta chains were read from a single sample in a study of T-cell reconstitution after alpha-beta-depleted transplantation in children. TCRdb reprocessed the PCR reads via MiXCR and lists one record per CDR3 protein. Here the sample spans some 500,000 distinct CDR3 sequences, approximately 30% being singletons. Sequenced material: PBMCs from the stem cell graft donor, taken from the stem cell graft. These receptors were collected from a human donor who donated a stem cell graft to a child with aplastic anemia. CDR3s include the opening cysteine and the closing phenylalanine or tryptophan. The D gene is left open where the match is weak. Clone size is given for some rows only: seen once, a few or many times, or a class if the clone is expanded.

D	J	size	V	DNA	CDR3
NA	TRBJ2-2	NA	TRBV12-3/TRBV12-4	TGTGCCAGCAGTTTTGAGTATCGAGGGTTCACCGGGGAGCTGTTTTTT	CASSFEYRGFTGELFF
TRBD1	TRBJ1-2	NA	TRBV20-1	TGCAGTGCTGGCCTGGCCCCGGGACAGGAGGGTGGCTACACCTTC	CSAGLAPGQEGGYTF
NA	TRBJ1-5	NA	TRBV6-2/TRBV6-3	TGTGCCAGCAGTTCTCCGGGACTCAGCCAGCCCCAGCATTTT	CASSSPGLSQPQHF
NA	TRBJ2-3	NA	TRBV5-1	TGCGCCAGCAGCGGGGGGGCGACAGATACGCAGTATTTT	CASSGGATDTQYF
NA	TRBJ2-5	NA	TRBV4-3	TGCGCCAGCAGCCAAGATCGGGTTGGCCTTCCGGAGACCCAGTACTTC	CASSQDRVGLPETQYF
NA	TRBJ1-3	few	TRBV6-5	TGTGCCAGCAGTTACTCGTTGGAGGGGAACACCATATATTTT	CASSYSLEGNTIYF
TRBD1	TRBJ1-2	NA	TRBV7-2	TGTGCCAGCAGCTTTACTCTGCAGGGGGACGGCTACACCTTC	CASSFTLQGDGYTF
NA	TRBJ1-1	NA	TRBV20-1	TGCAGTGCTAGAGATAAGGCTGGTTATGAAGCTTTCTTT	CSARDKAGYEAFF
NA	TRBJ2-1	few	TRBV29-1	TGCAGCGTTGACCCTCTATCCGGCGGAGACCGCCCCCATGAGCAGTTCTTC	CSVDPLSGGDRPHEQFF
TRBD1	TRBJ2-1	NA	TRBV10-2	TGCGCCCGCAGGGGGTACAATGAGCAGTTCTTC	CARRGYNEQFF
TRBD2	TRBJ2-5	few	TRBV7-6	TGTGCCAGCAGCTTAATCCCTAGCGGGACGGGTGGGACCCAGTACTTC	CASSLIPSGTGGTQYF
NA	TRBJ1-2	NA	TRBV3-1	TGTGCCAGCAGCCAGGGGGGGTATGATGGCTACACCTTC	CASSQGGYDGYTF
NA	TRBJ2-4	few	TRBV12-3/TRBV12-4	TGTGCCAGCAGGGGGCCCAAAAACATTCAGTACTTC	CASRGPKNIQYF
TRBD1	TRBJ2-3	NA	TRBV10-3	TGTGCCATCAGTGGGACAGGGAAAGGAGATACGCAGTATTTT	CAISGTGKGDTQYF
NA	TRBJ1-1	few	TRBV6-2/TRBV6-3	TGTGCCAGCAGTTACGCGTCCCGGAACACTGAAGCTTTCTTT	CASSYASRNTEAFF
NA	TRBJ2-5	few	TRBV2	TGTGCCAGCAGCAGGAACCTCGAAGAGACCCAGTACTTC	CASSRNLEETQYF
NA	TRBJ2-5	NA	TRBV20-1	TGCAGTGCTAGCTTAGCGCGACAAGAGACCCAGTACTTC	CSASLARQETQYF
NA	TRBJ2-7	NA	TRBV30	TGTGCCTGGACCCGAAGGGCGTCAACCTACGAGCAGTACTTC	CAWTRRASTYEQYF
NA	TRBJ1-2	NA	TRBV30	TGTGCCTGGAGTGTGAGGTTCTGGGGGACCAAGGATGGCTACACCTTC	CAWSVRFWGTKDGYTF
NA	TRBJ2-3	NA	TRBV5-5	TGTGCCAGCAGCCTGAACCGGTGGGGAGGCACAGATACGCAGTATTTT	CASSLNRWGGTDTQYF
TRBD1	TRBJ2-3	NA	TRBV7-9	TGTGCCAGCAGCCGTGGGACAGGGGATACGCAGTATTTT	CASSRGTGDTQYF
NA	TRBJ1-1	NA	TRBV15	TGTGCCACCAGCAGAGACATACAGAACACTGAAGCTTTCTTT	CATSRDIQNTEAFF
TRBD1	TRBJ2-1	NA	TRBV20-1	TGCAGTACTGACAGGGAAGACTACAATGAGCAGTTCTTC	CSTDREDYNEQFF
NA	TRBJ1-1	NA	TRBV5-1	TGCGCCAGCAGCTTGGCCCCGTCGTTGACTGAAGCTTTCTTT	CASSLAPSLTEAFF
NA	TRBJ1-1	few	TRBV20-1	TGCAGTGCTAGAGACCGGACAGCGACCTGGAACACTGAAGCTTTCTTT	CSARDRTATWNTEAFF
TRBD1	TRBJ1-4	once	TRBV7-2	TGTGCCAGCAGCCCAGGGACAGGGGTCCCTAATGAAAAACTGTTTTTT	CASSPGTGVPNEKLFF
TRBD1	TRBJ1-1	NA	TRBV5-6	TGTGCCAGCAGCGCCGACAGGGTGAAGTTTCGGAACACTGAAGCTTTCTTT	CASSADRVKFRNTEAFF
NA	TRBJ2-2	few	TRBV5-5	TGTGCCAGCAGCTTGGAGGGACCTTCACCGGGGGAGCTGTTTTTT	CASSLEGPSPGELFF
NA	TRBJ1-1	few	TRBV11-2	TGTGCCAGCAGCTTAGGGGGGTGGGAGGCTTTCTTT	CASSLGGWEAFF
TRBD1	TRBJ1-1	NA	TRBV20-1	TGCAGTGCTAGAGATGGACAGGGGATCACTGAAGCTTTCTTT	CSARDGQGITEAFF
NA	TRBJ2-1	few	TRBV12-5	TGTGCTAGTGGTTTCGGGGTATCTAGTGGGGGCTATGAGCAGTTCTTC	CASGFGVSSGGYEQFF
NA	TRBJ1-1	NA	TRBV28	TGTGCCAGCAGTTTGGGGGACAAGGACCACACTGAAGCTTTCTTT	CASSLGDKDHTEAFF
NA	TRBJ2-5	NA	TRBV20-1	TGCAGTGCGCCCCTTAGCGGAGAGACCCAGTACTTC	CSAPLSGETQYF
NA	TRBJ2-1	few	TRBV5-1	TGCGCCAGCAGCGAGGGCGACAGGAACAATGAGCAGTTCTTC	CASSEGDRNNEQFF
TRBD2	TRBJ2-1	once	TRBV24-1	TGTGCCACCAGTGCTCCCCTAGCGGGAGGGCTCGGATTGTACAATGAGCAGTTCTTC	CATSAPLAGGLGLYNEQFF
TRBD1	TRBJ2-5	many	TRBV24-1	TGTGCCACCAGTCTCTACCTGGGACAGAGACAAGAGACCCAGTACTTC	CATSLYLGQRQETQYF
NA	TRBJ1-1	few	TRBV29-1	TGCAGCGGAACTCAGGGCTCTAATGCTGAAGCTTTTTTT	CSGTQGSNAEAFF
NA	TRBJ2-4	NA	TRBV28	TGTGCCAGCGGTGAGAGTGCCAAAAACATTCAGTACTTC	CASGESAKNIQYF
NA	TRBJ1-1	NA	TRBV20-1	TGCAGTGCTAGAGCCGGGACTGAAGCTTTCTTT	CSARAGTEAFF
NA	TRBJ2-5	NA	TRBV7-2	TGTGCCAGCAGCCCCGTTACATTGACCCAAGAGACCCAGTACTTC	CASSPVTLTQETQYF
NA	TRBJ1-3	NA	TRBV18	TGTGCCAGCTCACCACCGGACCGCTCTGGAAACACCATATATTTT	CASSPPDRSGNTIYF
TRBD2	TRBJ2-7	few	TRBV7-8	TGTGCCAGCAGCTCTGGACTAGCGGGTCTGTACGAGCAGTACTTC	CASSSGLAGLYEQYF
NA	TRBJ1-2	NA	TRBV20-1	TGCAGCGCCCAGGAGACAGCGAAAACCCACTATGGCTACACCTTC	CSAQETAKTHYGYTF
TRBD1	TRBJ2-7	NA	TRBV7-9	TGTGCCAGCAGCTTAGCGGGACAGGGTTTGTACGAGCAGTACTTC	CASSLAGQGLYEQYF
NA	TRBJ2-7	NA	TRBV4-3	TGCGCCAGCAGCCAAGAAGACTACTACTCCTACGAGCAGTACTTC	CASSQEDYYSYEQYF
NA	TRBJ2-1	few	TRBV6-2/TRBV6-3	TGTGCCAGCAGTTACCAAGGGAGCCCAACTTACAATGAGCAGTTCTTC	CASSYQGSPTYNEQFF
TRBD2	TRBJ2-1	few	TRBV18	TGTGCCAGCTCGCTGTCTAGCGGGAGGCCCCCGAATGAGCAGTTCTTC	CASSLSSGRPPNEQFF